This entry concerns a single T cell receptor (beta chain). This entry comes from a study of graft-versus-host responses after intestinal transplantation. Dividing CFSE-low CD3+CD4+ and CD3+CD8+ responders were isolated by sorting after the reaction. The assay was immunoSEQ multiplex PCR, and TCRdb's table has in-frame clones only and misses some. The sample yields about 8,200 clones, approximately 30% seen once. The CDR3 has 20 residues. With 3 bases removed from V and 4 bases from J, the gap between germline ends came to 26 bases. Germline CDR1 is SGDLS and CDR2 is YYNGEE. The chain employs TRBV9 and TRBJ2-6; no definite D call. The clonotype was recovered from a human patient who received an intestinal transplant. This specimen consisted of alloreactive CD4+ T cells from a mixed lymphocyte reaction culture, obtained before intestinal transplant. Sample subset: CFSE-low proliferating T cells sorted from roughly 6-day pre-transplant mixed lymphocyte reaction (GvH or HvG direction). CDR3 nucleotide sequence: TGTGCCAGCAGCGGGGTCCGGCCTTCGGAGAGACGGCTCGGGGCCAACGTCCTGACTTTC. Translation gives CASSGVRPSERRLGANVLTF. The complete variable domain, with remaining parts taken from reference TRBV9 and TRBJ2-6, reads DSGVTQTPKHLITATGQRVTLRCSPRSGDLSVYWYQQSLDQGLQFLIQYYNGEERAKGNILERFSAQQFPDLHSELNLSSLELGDSALYFCASSGVRPSERRLGANVLTFGAGSRLTVL.